Detailed here is one T cell receptor (beta chain). In the study's own analysis: By means of reference gene primer amplification, nucleated cell counts were estimated. The method was immunoSEQ multiplex PCR; TCRdb's version includes in-frame clones alone and lacks a portion of them. The DNA was the basis for D and trimming; V, J and clone size are from that table. The table includes 150,000 or so clones, approximately 82% detected once. This CDR3 region has 16 residues. V lost 6 bases, J lost 5 bases, and 10 bases stayed unmatched. Germline V gene data show CDR1 as LNHDA and CDR2 as SQIVND (reference sequence). This entry is derived from a study of blood T cell repertoires in COVID-19. At the level of the study: Material from acute and convalescent COVID-19 was sourced from the United States, Italy and Spain. T cells, B-cell-depleted T cells, or PBMCs provided the cDNA or gDNA that served as material.

The chain carries TRBV19 and TRBJ2-3, with TRBD2 matching over 11 bases. Material: peripheral blood. This clonotype was obtained from a human donor in a cohort sampled during active COVID-19. CDR3 amino acids: CASRRTVAGGEDTQYF. CDR3 nucleotides: TGTGCCAGTAGGAGAACCGTAGCGGGAGGGGAAGATACGCAGTATTTT.